The 6 T cell receptor beta chains below were found in one sample sequenced in a study of T cells in Graves' hyperthyroidism and ophthalmopathy. Using RNA transcripts as the source, TCR beta CDR3 regions were amplified. HTBI primers were employed in a first-round RT-PCR of the TCR CDR3. One entry per CDR3 protein, called by TCRdb with MiXCR from the multiplex PCR reads. Here the sample spans about 610,000 distinct CDR3 sequences, around 16% being singletons. The specimen sequenced was blood. The receptors were gathered from a woman aged 40 to 50 with Graves' ophthalmopathy.

This clonotype was counted many times. This sequence joins TRBV2 and TRBJ2-1; D unresolved. V lost 1 base and J lost 2, with 12 bases in between. Germline-derived CDR1 and CDR2 are SNHLY and FYNNEI. This CDR3 contains 16 residues. The CDR3 region has the DNA TGTGCCAGCAGTGAAGGTGTAGTAAGTCCCTACAATGAGCAGTTCTTC. Translation gives CASSEGVVSPYNEQFF.

A few counts support this clonotype. The chain carries TRBV25-1 and TRBJ2-5, with D perhaps TRBD1 (7 bases). Germline V lookup: CDR1 MGHDK, CDR2 SYGVNS. The ends were cut back, 0 bases at V and 5 bases at J, with 22 bases in the middle. The CDR3 runs 18 residues. The CDR3 bases are TGTGCCAGCAGTGAATACTCTTCGCACAGGGGAGGAAGGGAGACCCAGTACTTC. Amino acid sequence: CASSEYSSHRGGRETQYF.

This clonotype was found many times. J is TRBJ2-2 and V is TRBV11-3; 10 bases match TRBD1. CDR3 size: 14 residues. Germline assignment: CDR1 SGHNT and CDR2 YENEEA. V dropped 5 bases and J dropped 5; count of bases not matched to a gene: 2. The CDR3 DNA follows: TGTGCCAGCAGCACGGGACAGGGGACCGGGGAGCTGTTTTTT. Translating gives CASSTGQGTGELFF. The variable domain in full, completed from reference TRBV11-3 and TRBJ2-2, reads EAGVVQSPRYKIIEKKQPVAFWCNPISGHNTLYWYLQNLGQGPELLIRYENEEAVDDSQLPKDRFSAERLKGVDSTLKIQPAELGDSAVYLCASSTGQGTGELFFGEGSRLTVL.

A remark on this clonotype: This could be a read error, since a much larger clone is one nucleotide away. This chain connects TRBV28 to TRBJ2-7; the D gene is possibly TRBD2 (5 bases). The germline V gene encodes CDR1 MDHEN and CDR2 SYDVKM. The CDR3 covers 13 residues. The V gene lost 5 bases and the J gene lost 2 bases, with 10 bases spanning the gap. In DNA form, the CDR3 reads TGTGCCAGCAGTCGGGGTGATACCTACGAGCAGTACTTC. Its translation is CASSRGDTYEQYF.

This clonotype was recorded at least ten times. J is TRBJ2-3 and V is TRBV10-3, with 11 nucleotides matching TRBD2. The CDR3 consists of 16 residues. Per the germline V gene, CDR1 is ENHRY and CDR2 is SYGVKD. V shed 3 bases and J 1 base; nucleotides not matched to a gene: 3. CDR3 nucleotides: TGTGCCATCAGTGATGGGACTAGCGGACGCACAGATACGCAGTATTTT. Its protein product is CAISDGTSGRTDTQYF.

This clonotype has ten or more counts. The CDR3 sequence: CASRPGTNYEQYF. In nucleotides, the CDR3 is TGCGCCAGCAGGCCGGGGACTAACTACGAGCAGTACTTC. The chain joins TRBV5-1 to TRBJ2-7, with 7 positions matching TRBD2. Germline V gene data show CDR1 as SGHRS and CDR2 as YFSETQ. CDR3 length: 13 amino acids. Trimming cost V 5 bases and J 3 bases; bases outside gene matches: 5.